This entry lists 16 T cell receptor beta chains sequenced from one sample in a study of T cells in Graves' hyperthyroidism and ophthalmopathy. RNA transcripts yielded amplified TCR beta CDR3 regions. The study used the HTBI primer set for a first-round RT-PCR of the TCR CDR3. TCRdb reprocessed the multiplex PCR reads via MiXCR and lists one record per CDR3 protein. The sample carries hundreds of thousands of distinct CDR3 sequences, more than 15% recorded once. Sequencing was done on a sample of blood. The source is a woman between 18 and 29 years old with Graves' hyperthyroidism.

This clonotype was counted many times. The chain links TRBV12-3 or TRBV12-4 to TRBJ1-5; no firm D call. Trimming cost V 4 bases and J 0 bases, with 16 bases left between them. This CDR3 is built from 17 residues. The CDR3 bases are TGTGCCAGCAGTTCGATGACGGCCTCTCATAGCAATCAGCCCCAGCATTTT. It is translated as CASSSMTASHSNQPQHF.

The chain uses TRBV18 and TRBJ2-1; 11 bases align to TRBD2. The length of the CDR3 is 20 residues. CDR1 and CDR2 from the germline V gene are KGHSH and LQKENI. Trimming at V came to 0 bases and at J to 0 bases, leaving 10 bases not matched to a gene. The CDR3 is CASSPPQLAGGQSSYNEQFF. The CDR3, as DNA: TGTGCCAGCTCACCACCGCAGTTAGCGGGGGGGCAAAGCTCCTACAATGAGCAGTTCTTC.

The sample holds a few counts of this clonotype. The CDR3 sequence is CASSETSGRADTQYF. The DNA of the CDR3 is TGTGCCAGCAGTGAAACTAGCGGGAGGGCAGATACGCAGTATTTT. The rearrangement joins TRBV6-4 to TRBJ2-3, with TRBD2 identical over 13 bases. The trim removed 3 bases at V and 4 bases at J, leaving 1 base unmatched. The CDR3 totals 15 residues. Germline V gene data show CDR1 as MRHNA and CDR2 as SNTAGT.

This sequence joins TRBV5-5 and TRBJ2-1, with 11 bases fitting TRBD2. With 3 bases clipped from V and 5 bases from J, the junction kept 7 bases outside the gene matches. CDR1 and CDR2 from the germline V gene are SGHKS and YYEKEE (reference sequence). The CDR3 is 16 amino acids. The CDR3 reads CASSSDGTSGNNEQFF. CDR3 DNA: TGTGCCAGCAGCTCCGACGGGACTAGCGGTAACAATGAGCAGTTCTTC.

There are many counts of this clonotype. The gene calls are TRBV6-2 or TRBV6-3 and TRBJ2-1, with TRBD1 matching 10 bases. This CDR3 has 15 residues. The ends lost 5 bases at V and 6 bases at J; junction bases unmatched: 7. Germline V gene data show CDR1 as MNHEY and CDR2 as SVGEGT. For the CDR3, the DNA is TGTGCCAGCAGTATCGCCGGGACAGGGGTCAATGAGCAGTTCTTC. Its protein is CASSIAGTGVNEQFF.

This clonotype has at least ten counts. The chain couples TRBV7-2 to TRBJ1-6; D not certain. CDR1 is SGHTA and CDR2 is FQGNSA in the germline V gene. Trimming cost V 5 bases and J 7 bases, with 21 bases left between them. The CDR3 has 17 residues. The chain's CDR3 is CASSPHPGSTRNSPLHF. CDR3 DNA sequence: TGTGCCAGCAGCCCACACCCGGGGTCGACGCGAAATTCACCCCTCCACTTT.

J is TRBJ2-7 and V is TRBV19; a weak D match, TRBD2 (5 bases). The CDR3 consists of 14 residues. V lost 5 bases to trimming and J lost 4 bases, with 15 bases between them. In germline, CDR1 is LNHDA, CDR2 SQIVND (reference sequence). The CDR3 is CASSLSGNLYEQYF. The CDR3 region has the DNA TGTGCCAGTAGTCTCTCGGGGAACCTATACGAGCAGTACTTC.

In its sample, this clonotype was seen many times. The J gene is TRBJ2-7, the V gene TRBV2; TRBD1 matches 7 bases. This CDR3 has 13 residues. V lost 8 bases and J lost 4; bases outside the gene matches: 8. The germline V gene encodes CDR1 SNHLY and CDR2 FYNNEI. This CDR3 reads CASGLTGQYEQYF. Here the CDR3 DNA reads TGTGCCAGCGGGCTGACAGGGCAGTACGAGCAGTACTTC. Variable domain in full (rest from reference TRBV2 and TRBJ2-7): EPEVTQTPSHQVTQMGQEVILRCVPISNHLYFYWYRQILGQKVEFLVSFYNNEISEKSEIFDDQFSVERPDGSNFTLKIRSTKLEDSAMYFCASGLTGQYEQYFGPGTRLTVT.

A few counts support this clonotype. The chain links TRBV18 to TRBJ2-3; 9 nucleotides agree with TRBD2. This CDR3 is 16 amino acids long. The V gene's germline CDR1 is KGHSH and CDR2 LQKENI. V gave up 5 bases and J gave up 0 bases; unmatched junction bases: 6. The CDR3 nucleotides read TGTGCCAGCTCATCTGTAGCGGGGGAGAGCACAGATACGCAGTATTTT. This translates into CASSSVAGESTDTQYF.

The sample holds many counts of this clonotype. The CDR3 DNA reads as TGTGCCAGCAGCCCGGGGCAGGTATCAGATACGCAGTATTTT. This codes for CASSPGQVSDTQYF. The genes are TRBV7-8 and TRBJ2-3; TRBD1 or TRBD2 may be the D gene (5 bases each). The CDR3 loop spans 14 amino acids. Between the trimmed V and J ends, which lost 5 bases and 4 bases, there was a span of 13 bases. Germline V gene sequence: CDR1 SGHVS, CDR2 FQNEAQ.

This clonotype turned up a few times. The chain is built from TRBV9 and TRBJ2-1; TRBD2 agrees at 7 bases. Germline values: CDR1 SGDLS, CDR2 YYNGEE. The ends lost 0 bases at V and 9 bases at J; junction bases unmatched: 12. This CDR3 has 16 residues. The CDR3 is CASSVGHSGGRVEQFF. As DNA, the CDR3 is TGTGCCAGCAGCGTAGGTCATTCGGGAGGCCGGGTTGAGCAGTTCTTC.

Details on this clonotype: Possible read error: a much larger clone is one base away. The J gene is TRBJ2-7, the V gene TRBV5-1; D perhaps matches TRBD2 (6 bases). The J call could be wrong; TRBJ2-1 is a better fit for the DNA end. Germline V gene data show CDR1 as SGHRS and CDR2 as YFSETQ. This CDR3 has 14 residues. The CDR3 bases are TGCGCCAGCAGTGCCGGGGGTAGCTCCTACGAGCAGTTCTTC. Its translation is CASSAGGSSYEQFF.

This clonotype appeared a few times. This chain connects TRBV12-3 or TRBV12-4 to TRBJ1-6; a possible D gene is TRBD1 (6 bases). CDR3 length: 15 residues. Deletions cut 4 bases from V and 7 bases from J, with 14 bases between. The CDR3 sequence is CASSSNGGPNSPLHF. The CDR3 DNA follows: TGTGCCAGCAGTTCCAACGGGGGGCCCAATTCACCCCTCCACTTT.

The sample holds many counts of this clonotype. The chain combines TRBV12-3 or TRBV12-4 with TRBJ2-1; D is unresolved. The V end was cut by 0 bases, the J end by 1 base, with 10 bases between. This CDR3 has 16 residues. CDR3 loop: CASSLALGESYNEQFF. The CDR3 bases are TGTGCCAGCAGTTTAGCTTTGGGTGAATCCTACAATGAGCAGTTCTTC.

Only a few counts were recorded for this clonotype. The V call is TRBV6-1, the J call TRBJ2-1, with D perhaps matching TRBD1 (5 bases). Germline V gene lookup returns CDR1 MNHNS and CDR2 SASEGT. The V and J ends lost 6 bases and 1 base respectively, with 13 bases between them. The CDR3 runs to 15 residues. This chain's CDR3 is CASRRTLDSYNEQFF. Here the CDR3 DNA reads TGTGCCAGCAGAAGGACACTGGATTCCTACAATGAGCAGTTCTTC.

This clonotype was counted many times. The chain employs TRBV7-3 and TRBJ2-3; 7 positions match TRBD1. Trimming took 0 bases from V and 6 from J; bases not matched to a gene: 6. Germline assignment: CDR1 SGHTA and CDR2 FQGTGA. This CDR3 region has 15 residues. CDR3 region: CASSLTGGLLDTQYF. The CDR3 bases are TGTGCCAGCAGCTTAACAGGGGGCCTTTTGGATACGCAGTATTTT.